These T cell receptor beta chains were read from a single sample in a study of identical twins. TCRdb fed the 5' RACE reads into MiXCR, producing one record per CDR3 protein. The sample consists of 300,000 to 400,000 distinct CDR3 sequences, approximately 13% of them appearing once. These data are also associated with another study on yellow fever vaccine responses in identical twins.

The sequenced material came from CD8+ T cells sorted from blood. Receptor source: a woman between 18 and 30 years old in good health. Each CDR3 is given with its conserved first and last residue. The D gene is left open where the match is weak. The size entry is marked missing in some rows and otherwise reads once, few, many or a size class.

cdr3_aa: CASSLEAGSTEAFF; cdr3_nt: TGTGCCAGCAGCTTAGAGGCAGGCAGCACTGAAGCTTTCTTT; j_call: TRBJ1-1; d_call: .; clone_size: once; v_call: TRBV7-6
cdr3_aa: CASSYSSPYTGELFF; cdr3_nt: TGTGCCAGCAGTTACTCGAGCCCCTACACCGGGGAGCTGTTTTTT; j_call: TRBJ2-2; d_call: .; clone_size: few; v_call: TRBV6-5
cdr3_aa: CASSDGGQGAEGYTF; cdr3_nt: TGTGCCAGCAGTGACGGCGGACAGGGGGCGGAGGGCTACACCTTC; j_call: TRBJ1-2; d_call: TRBD1; clone_size: .; v_call: TRBV6-4
cdr3_aa: CASSESPGQGENEQFF; cdr3_nt: TGCGCCAGCAGTGAGTCTCCGGGACAGGGCGAGAATGAGCAGTTCTTC; j_call: TRBJ2-1; d_call: TRBD1; clone_size: .; v_call: TRBV10-1
cdr3_aa: CASSPRTSGASYEQYF; cdr3_nt: TGTGCCAGCAGCCCTCGGACTAGCGGGGCCTCCTACGAGCAGTACTTC; j_call: TRBJ2-7; d_call: TRBD2; clone_size: few; v_call: TRBV7-6
cdr3_aa: CASSQEGREGGTQYF; cdr3_nt: TGCGCCAGCAGCCAAGAGGGGCGGGAGGGGGGTACGCAGTATTTT; j_call: TRBJ2-3; d_call: TRBD2; clone_size: .; v_call: TRBV4-1
cdr3_aa: CASSLALRREPYF; cdr3_nt: TGTGCCAGCAGCTTAGCGCTTCGGCGGGAGCCATATTTT; j_call: TRBJ2-3; d_call: TRBD2; clone_size: .; v_call: TRBV7-2
cdr3_aa: CASSQGAQPETQYF; cdr3_nt: TGTGCCAGCAGCCAAGGTGCCCAGCCAGAGACCCAGTACTTC; j_call: TRBJ2-5; d_call: .; clone_size: .; v_call: TRBV3-1
cdr3_aa: CATSKTGPSLATDTQYF; cdr3_nt: TGTGCCACCAGCAAAACCGGGCCATCCCTAGCAACAGATACGCAGTATTTT; j_call: TRBJ2-3; d_call: .; clone_size: few; v_call: TRBV15
cdr3_aa: CASSGQGQINEQFF; cdr3_nt: TGTGCCAGCAGCGGCCAGGGACAAATCAATGAGCAGTTCTTC; j_call: TRBJ2-1; d_call: .; clone_size: .; v_call: TRBV7-9
cdr3_aa: CSARDLTGYGNQPQHF; cdr3_nt: TGCAGTGCTAGAGATTTGACTGGGTATGGAAATCAGCCCCAGCATTTT; j_call: TRBJ1-5; d_call: .; clone_size: few; v_call: TRBV20-1
cdr3_aa: CAIRATGIQETQYF; cdr3_nt: TGTGCCATCAGGGCAACAGGGATCCAAGAGACCCAGTACTTC; j_call: TRBJ2-5; d_call: .; clone_size: many; v_call: TRBV10-3
cdr3_aa: CASSDMNEQFF; cdr3_nt: TGCGCCAGCAGTGATATGAATGAGCAGTTCTTC; j_call: TRBJ2-1; d_call: .; clone_size: many; v_call: TRBV10-2
cdr3_aa: CASSLVLAGGLDEQFF; cdr3_nt: TGTGCCAGCAGCTTAGTGCTAGCGGGAGGGTTGGATGAGCAGTTCTTC; j_call: TRBJ2-1; d_call: TRBD2; clone_size: .; v_call: TRBV7-8
cdr3_aa: CASSSYPDRGNTQYF; cdr3_nt: TGTGCCAGCAGCTCCTATCCGGACAGGGGGAATACGCAGTATTTT; j_call: TRBJ2-3; d_call: TRBD1; clone_size: .; v_call: TRBV7-9
cdr3_aa: CASSSGLETSEQYF; cdr3_nt: TGTGCCAGCAGTTCGGGACTTGAGACTTCCGAGCAGTACTTC; j_call: TRBJ2-7; d_call: .; clone_size: few; v_call: TRBV2
cdr3_aa: CASGLPARDTPTGELFF; cdr3_nt: TGTGCTAGTGGTTTGCCCGCCCGGGACACACCCACCGGGGAGCTGTTTTTT; j_call: TRBJ2-2; d_call: .; clone_size: few; v_call: TRBV12-5
cdr3_aa: CASSLAGTVAYNEQFF; cdr3_nt: TGTGCCAGCAGTTTAGCGGGGACGGTAGCCTACAATGAGCAGTTCTTC; j_call: TRBJ2-1; d_call: .; clone_size: .; v_call: TRBV27
cdr3_aa: CASIGTGLPFAYEQYF; cdr3_nt: TGTGCCAGCATTGGGACAGGGCTCCCCTTTGCCTACGAGCAGTACTTC; j_call: TRBJ2-7; d_call: TRBD1; clone_size: .; v_call: TRBV28
cdr3_aa: CATSVGGYEQYF; cdr3_nt: TGTGCCACCTCCGTTGGGGGCTACGAGCAGTACTTC; j_call: TRBJ2-7; d_call: .; clone_size: .; v_call: TRBV12-3/TRBV12-4
cdr3_aa: CASSPDQGHGDTQYF; cdr3_nt: TGCGCCAGCAGCCCGGACCAGGGGCATGGAGATACGCAGTATTTT; j_call: TRBJ2-3; d_call: .; clone_size: many; v_call: TRBV5-1
cdr3_aa: CASSATDEAFF; cdr3_nt: TGTGCCAGCAGCGCGACAGATGAAGCTTTCTTT; j_call: TRBJ1-1; d_call: .; clone_size: .; v_call: TRBV9
cdr3_aa: CATSETGREETQYF; cdr3_nt: TGTGCCACCAGTGAAACAGGACGGGAAGAGACCCAGTACTTC; j_call: TRBJ2-5; d_call: .; clone_size: .; v_call: TRBV24-1
cdr3_aa: CSARGFREASYEQYF; cdr3_nt: TGCAGTGCTAGAGGGTTCCGGGAGGCTTCCTACGAGCAGTACTTC; j_call: TRBJ2-7; d_call: TRBD2; clone_size: .; v_call: TRBV20-1
cdr3_aa: CSAPHQGGHEQFF; cdr3_nt: TGCAGTGCTCCCCATCAGGGGGGGCATGAGCAGTTCTTC; j_call: TRBJ2-1; d_call: .; clone_size: few; v_call: TRBV20-1
cdr3_aa: CASSQNRGGTTDTQYF; cdr3_nt: TGTGCCAGCAGTCAAAACCGGGGCGGGACCACAGATACGCAGTATTTT; j_call: TRBJ2-3; d_call: .; clone_size: few; v_call: TRBV7-9
cdr3_aa: CASGSTAGKELFF; cdr3_nt: TGTGCCTCTGGTTCAACGGCTGGGAAGGAGCTGTTTTTT; j_call: TRBJ2-2; d_call: .; clone_size: .; v_call: TRBV9